Described below is a single T cell receptor beta chain sequence and its context. Time point indicated: blood 4 weeks post-SBRT, at nephrectomy. This sample's treatment: 15 Gy SBRT to primary tumor, nephrectomy 4 weeks later. The repertoire was sequenced with immunoSEQ multiplex PCR; TCRdb's copy has only in-frame clones and lacks some. This table holds around 180,000 clones, roughly nine tenths found once. Germline V gives CDR1 PRHDT, CDR2 FYEKMQ (reference sequence). The CDR3 has 15 residues. V dropped 5 bases and J dropped 1; count of bases not matched to a gene: 3. This sample is drawn from a study of radiation and T cells in renal cell carcinoma.

The chain carries TRBV13 and TRBJ2-3, with 10 positions matching TRBD2. The TCR comes from a woman aged 45-59 years with renal cell carcinoma. The sequencing here drew on blood, taken from a patient whose treatment included radiotherapy and nephrectomy. CDR3 sequence reads: CASSTGLARTDTQYF. The CDR3 region has the DNA TGTGCCAGCAGCACGGGACTAGCGCGCACAGATACGCAGTATTTT.